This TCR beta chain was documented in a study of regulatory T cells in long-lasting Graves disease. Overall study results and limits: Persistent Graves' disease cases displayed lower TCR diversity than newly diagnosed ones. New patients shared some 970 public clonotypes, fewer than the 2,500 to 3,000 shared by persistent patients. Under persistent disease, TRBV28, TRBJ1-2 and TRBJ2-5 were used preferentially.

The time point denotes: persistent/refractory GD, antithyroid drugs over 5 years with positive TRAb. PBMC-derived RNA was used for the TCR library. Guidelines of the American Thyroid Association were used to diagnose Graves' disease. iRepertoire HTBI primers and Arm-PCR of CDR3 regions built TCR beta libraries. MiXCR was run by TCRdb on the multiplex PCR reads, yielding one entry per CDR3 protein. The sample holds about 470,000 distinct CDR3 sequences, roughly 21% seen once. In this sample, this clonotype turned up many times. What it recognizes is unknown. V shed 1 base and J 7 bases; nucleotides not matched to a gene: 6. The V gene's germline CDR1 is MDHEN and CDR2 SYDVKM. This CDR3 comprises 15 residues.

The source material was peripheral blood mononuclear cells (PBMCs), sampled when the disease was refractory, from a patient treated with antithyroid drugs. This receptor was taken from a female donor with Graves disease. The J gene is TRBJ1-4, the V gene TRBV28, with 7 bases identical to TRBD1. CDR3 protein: CASSLYEGAIEKLFF. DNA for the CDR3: TGTGCCAGCAGTTTATATGAGGGGGCGATTGAAAAACTGTTTTTT.